This T cell receptor beta chain was recorded in a study of T-cell reconstitution after alpha-beta-depleted transplantation in children. The V end was cut by 8 bases, the J end by 7 bases, with 20 bases between. There are 14 residues in the CDR3. Molecular barcoding with unique molecular identifiers was used for the TCRbeta library. One entry per CDR3 protein, called by TCRdb with MiXCR from the PCR reads. This table holds fewer than 500,000 distinct CDR3 sequences, roughly two fifths found once. This clonotype was counted ten times or more. Its antigen is unknown. Study outcomes and limitations: A year post-transplant, T-cell counts and diversity derived mostly from newly produced T cells. TCRbeta diversity was high at day 60 in some patients (a result of surviving recipient T cells and thymic progenitors).

The sequenced sample was PBMCs, obtained before TCRalphabeta/CD19-depleted stem cell transplant. V is TRBV12-3 or TRBV12-4 and J is TRBJ1-1; D may be TRBD1 (6 bases). The clonotype originates from a girl aged 2-10 years with aplastic anemia, due to receive a stem cell transplant. CDR3 nucleotides: TGTGCCAGCTCTTTGCCCTGGGGGCGGGATGAAGCTTTCTTT. Encoded protein: CASSLPWGRDEAFF.